Shown below are 3 T cell receptor beta chains from a single sample sequenced in a study of cytomegalovirus exposure and HLA in healthy donors. Primers for the PCR totalled 60 Vbeta and 13 Jbeta. Data came from immunoSEQ multiplex PCR; TCRdb stores just in-frame clones and leaves some out. Of about 120,000 clones detected, roughly three fifths appear once; the ten largest clones hold over 8%. Sequenced: PBMCs. Receptor source: a middle-aged man in good health and CMV-seropositive.

The V gene is TRBV7-7, the J gene TRBJ1-4; 9 nucleotides line up with TRBD1. After removal of 4 bases from V and 8 bases from J, the junction contained 5 bases not matched to a gene. The CDR3 is made up of 14 amino acids. Germline V gives CDR1 SSHAT, CDR2 FNYEAQ (reference sequence). The CDR3 protein is CASSSGTGFEKLFF. The CDR3 bases are TGTGCCAGCAGCTCCGGGACAGGGTTCGAAAAACTGTTTTTT.

This chain uses TRBV18 with TRBJ2-3; 9 nucleotides line up with TRBD2. Germline assignment: CDR1 KGHSH and CDR2 LQKENI. The CDR3 is 15 residues long. V lost 3 bases, J lost 5 bases, and 6 bases stayed unmatched. DNA of the CDR3: TGTGCCAGCTCACCGGGGGCTAGCGGGGAAGATACGCAGTATTTT. The encoded protein is CASSPGASGEDTQYF. The full variable domain, in which reference TRBV18 and TRBJ2-3 provide the parts outside the CDR3, is NAGVMQNPRHLVRRRGQEARLRCSPMKGHSHVYWYRQLPEEGLKFMVYLQKENIIDESGMPKERFSAEFPKEGPSILRIQQVVRGDSAAYFCASSPGASGEDTQYFGPGTRLTVL.

This clone was seen many times. V gene TRBV19 combines with J gene TRBJ1-5; 8 bases are shared with TRBD1. The V segment lost 5 bases and the J segment 5 bases; nucleotides outside the gene matches: 2. The CDR3 sequence is 13 residues long. Germline assignment: CDR1 LNHDA and CDR2 SQIVND (reference sequence). The CDR3 region has the DNA TGTGCCAGTAGTCCGACAGGGGATCAGCCCCAGCATTTT. It encodes CASSPTGDQPQHF. The entire variable domain, with the rest obtained from reference TRBV19 and TRBJ1-5, is as follows: DGGITQSPKYLFRKEGQNVTLSCEQNLNHDAMYWYRQDPGQGLRLIYYSQIVNDFQKGDIAEGYSVSREKKESFPLTVTSAQKNPTAFYLCASSPTGDQPQHFGDGTRLSIL.